This T cell receptor (beta chain) came from a study of blood T cell repertoires in COVID-19 (dated by TCRdb to 2018 to 2020). Turning to the overall study: Samples from collaborators originated in the United States, Italy and Spain and spanned both the acute and convalescent phases of COVID-19. The prospective study material was composed of cDNA or gDNA derived from T cells, B-cell-depleted T cells, or PBMCs. The dataset comprised deeply sampled blood TCRbeta repertoires from subjects exposed to, actively infected with, or recovered from COVID-19. The repertoires were made available in a free public database intended to serve as a resource for research on the immune response to SARS-CoV-2. Samples were obtained from the ongoing ImmuneRACE study (first 160 participants) and from roughly 1,300 subjects provided by 6 global collaborators. Nearly every sample came with metadata listing a de-identified subject ID, COVID-19 status, age in years and sex. HLA class I and class II types, where available, came from metadata supplied by the sample provider rather than from assay-based typing. Beyond this particular receptor, the publication reports: Clinical and demographic metadata were provided uncurated, with the amount varying by source and participant.

As concerns this clone: The antigen it binds to is not known. Base-call qualities are not available, and no considerably larger clone is one nucleotide away.

The CDR3 goes from the cysteine to the phenylalanine over 16 residues. Only the CDR3 portion is preserved as DNA: 48 bases, with reading frame beginning at the first base. Trimming costs V 1 base and J 3 bases, and their ends lie 15 bases apart. CDR1 and CDR2, per the germline V gene, are SNHLY and FYNNEI. Participants in the prospective study were enrolled through a virtual design, were aged 18 to 89 years, and lived in approximately 25 United States geographic areas. To assign participants to cohorts, the prospective study relied on clinical history that participants themselves reported in a screening survey and a study questionnaire. ImmuneRACE Cohort 3 recovered participants were defined by two consecutive negative NP/OP PCR tests, healthcare professional clearance, or symptom resolution. Mobile phlebotomists in the prospective study collected whole blood, serum and a nasopharyngeal or oropharyngeal swab from every participant. Prospective study participants could optionally give additional blood draws and questionnaires over an approximately two-month period. Before DNA extraction, blood samples from the prospective study were shipped at room temperature or frozen.

The immunoSEQ Assay, a bias-controlled multiplex PCR, was used to amplify TCRbeta CDR3 regions from genomic DNA. The authors' pipeline ran thus. The number of nucleated cells in each sample was estimated from the amplification of reference gene primers within the assay. To quantify the absolute abundance of each unique TCRbeta CDR3 rearrangement, sequence reads were collapsed and filtered. For each sample, productive Simpson clonality was calculated by taking the square root of Simpson's diversity index across productive rearrangements. In its TCRdb copy, this immuneACCESS table keeps in-frame sequences only and misses some clones. Where compared with another copy, unresolved V genes explain less than half of these, and the others have no known cause. V and J calls and clone size are those listed in that table; D and trimming were worked out from the DNA. The sample table holds 450,000 to 500,000 clones, of which around 90% were seen once. Roughly 0.72% of the sample is held by the ten biggest clonotypes.

The receptor's source is a woman aged 18-35 years who had recovered from COVID-19. The chain is encoded by TRBV2 joined to TRBJ1-1, with the D segment identity uncertain. Sequences were obtained from PBMCs or T cells enriched from blood (not recorded which). Here is the DNA: TGTGCCAGCAGTGAAGGAGGAGAGGGTGGGGACACTGAAGCTTTCTTT. The resulting protein is CASSEGGEGGDTEAFF.